This passage covers 10 T cell receptor beta chains from one sample sequenced in a study of CD8+CD57+ T cells in acquired aplastic anemia (dated by TCRdb to 2017 to 2018). Flow cytometry had shown CD8+CD57+ cell expansion in the patients selected for sequencing. For sequencing, an Illumina HiSeq 2000 was employed. Genomic DNA was used as template for profiling of TCR beta VDJ combinations and CDR3 sequences. The public reads were reanalyzed by TCRdb: fastp trimming at Q25, MiXCR alignment, in-frame beta chains only. Every entry covers one CDR3 protein and lists the most common genes and DNA from its rows. The sample has some 170,000 distinct CDR3 sequences on record, 71% of them singletons. The ten largest clones add up to approximately 42% of the sample. Material: sorted CD4+, CD8+, or CD8+CD57+ T cells (not recorded which) from PBMCs. The origin of the receptors is a human donor with aplastic anemia.

This chain joins TRBV29-1 and TRBJ1-3; D is possibly TRBD1 (6 bases). The CDR3 covers 13 residues. CDR1 is SQVTM and CDR2 is ANQGSEA in the germline V gene. Trimming took 6 bases from V and 1 from J, leaving 10 bases between them. CDR3 sequence reads: CSVIQGSGNTIYF. For the CDR3, the DNA is TGCAGCGTCATACAGGGTTCTGGAAACACCATATATTTT.

The chain is built from TRBV2 and TRBJ2-1; perhaps TRBD1 as D (6 bases). CDR1 and CDR2 (germline): SNHLY, FYNNEI. The length of the CDR3 is 15 residues. V dropped 5 bases and J dropped 0 bases, with 11 bases sitting between them. This CDR3 reads CASSYGQTSYNEQFF. The CDR3, as DNA: TGTGCCAGCAGTTATGGACAGACCTCCTACAATGAGCAGTTCTTC.

This rearrangement joins TRBV7-6 to TRBJ2-7, with D unresolved. Germline CDR1 SGHVS, CDR2 FNYEAQ. The ends were cut back, 5 bases at V and 7 bases at J, with 18 bases in the middle. The CDR3 loop spans 14 amino acids. The CDR3: CASSPVYDKWEQYF. DNA of the CDR3: TGTGCCAGCAGCCCCGTCTATGATAAGTGGGAGCAGTACTTC.

This clonotype showed up just a few times. The rearrangement uses TRBV20-1 and TRBJ2-5; weak D call: TRBD1 (5 bases). CDR3 length equals 14 residues. The V and J ends lost 0 bases and 5 bases respectively, with 13 bases between them. CDR1 and CDR2 (germline): DFQATT, SNEGSKA (reference sequence). CDR3 region: CSARDGQGRETQYF. The CDR3 region has the DNA TGCAGTGCTAGAGACGGGCAGGGCCGGGAGACCCAGTACTTC.

The V and J genes are TRBV24-1 and TRBJ1-2, with D perhaps matching TRBD1 (5 bases). The CDR3 runs to 13 residues. V dropped 9 bases and J dropped 1 base, with 11 bases sitting between them. Germline-derived CDR1 and CDR2 are KGHDR and SFDVKD. The CDR3 is CATGGANNYGYTF. CDR3 DNA sequence: TGTGCCACCGGGGGAGCGAATAACTATGGCTACACCTTC.

The V call is TRBV4-2, the J call TRBJ2-3, with TRBD2 identical over 11 bases. The CDR3 extends over 15 amino acids. CDR1 is LGHNA and CDR2 is YNFKEQ in the germline V gene. V lost 0 bases to trimming and J lost 11 bases; unmatched junction nucleotides: 7. The CDR3: CASSQDTSGGNEQYF. CDR3 coding DNA: TGTGCCAGCAGCCAAGATACTAGCGGGGGAAATGAGCAGTATTTT.

The chain employs TRBV25-1 and TRBJ2-7; either TRBD1 or TRBD2 may fit D (5 bases each). The CDR3 contains 15 residues. Germline loops: CDR1 MGHDK, CDR2 SYGVNS. V gave up 3 bases and J gave up 0 bases, with 12 bases separating them. DNA of the CDR3: TGTGCCAGCAGTGACCTCGCTGGGACCTCCTACGAGCAGTACTTC. Protein: CASSDLAGTSYEQYF.

In its sample, this clonotype was seen a few times. The CDR3 is CSVEFPGQGMLNGYTF. DNA for the CDR3: TGCAGCGTTGAATTTCCGGGACAGGGGATGCTGAATGGCTACACCTTC. This chain links TRBV29-1 with TRBJ1-2; 10 bases fit TRBD1. Trimming cost V 2 bases and J 6 bases; bases outside gene matches: 12. The germline V gene has CDR1 SQVTM and CDR2 ANQGSEA. This CDR3 is built from 16 residues.

This chain joins TRBV20-1 and TRBJ2-2; D remains ambiguous. The CDR3 sequence is 13 residues long. Between the trimmed V and J ends, which lost 2 bases and 0 bases, there was a span of 4 bases. Per germline, CDR1 DFQATT and CDR2 SNEGSKA (reference sequence). The CDR3 coding sequence is TGCAGTGCTAGAACGTCGAACACCGGGGAGCTGTTTTTT. Translated: CSARTSNTGELFF.

The chain is built from TRBV24-1 and TRBJ2-2, with D unclear. V lost 9 bases to trimming and J lost 6 bases, with 13 bases between them. The CDR3 is 13 amino acids. The germline V gene has CDR1 KGHDR and CDR2 SFDVKD. CDR3 region: CATRGREAGELFF. The CDR3 DNA reads as TGTGCCACCCGAGGAAGGGAAGCCGGGGAGCTGTTTTTT.